These 28 T cell receptor beta chains came from one sample sequenced in a study of blood T cells in healthy people across ages. The use of a sample-barcoded 5' primer and a J-beta primer mix characterized a second PCR of 7 to 11 cycles. TCRdb reprocessed the 5' RACE reads via MiXCR and lists one record per CDR3 protein. Of hundreds of thousands of distinct CDR3 sequences in the sample, 46% were seen once. Sequencing was done on a sample of blood. The receptors were sampled from an elderly man in good health.

DNA of the CDR3: TGTGCCAGCAGCGTAGACGGGGGAGAGGATGAGCAGTTCTTC. Its protein product is CASSVDGGEDEQFF. The gene calls are TRBV7-2 and TRBJ2-1; D might be TRBD2 (6 bases). The CDR3 sequence is 14 residues long. Trimming took 5 bases from V and 8 from J, leaving 16 bases between them. Germline CDR1 reads SGHTA; CDR2 reads FQGNSA. Drawing the rest from reference TRBV7-2 and TRBJ2-1, the complete variable domain is GAGVSQSPSNKVTEKGKDVELRCDPISGHTALYWYRQSLGQGLEFLIYFQGNSAPDKSGLPSDRFSAERTGGSVSTLTIQRTQQEDSAVYLCASSVDGGEDEQFFGPGTRLTVL.

The rearrangement uses TRBV29-1 and TRBJ2-5, with D possibly TRBD1 on 6 matching bases. Trimming removed 4 bases at V and 11 bases at J, with 26 bases between. Germline V CDR1 and CDR2: SQVTM, ANQGSEA. This CDR3 is 15 amino acids long. DNA of the CDR3: TGCAGCGTTGTTCCGGATCCGGGACATATCAATGAGCAGTACTTC. Protein sequence: CSVVPDPGHINEQYF.

V usage is TRBV12-3 or TRBV12-4 and J usage is TRBJ2-1, with D uncertain. The CDR3 contains 13 residues. Trimming took off 2 bases at V and 9 bases at J, with 11 bases between the two ends. This CDR3 reads CASSLMGQTEQFF. CDR3 nucleotides: TGTGCCAGCAGTTTAATGGGCCAAACTGAGCAGTTCTTC.

The J gene is TRBJ2-7, the V gene TRBV4-3; D gene uncertain. V lost 0 bases and J 4 bases, leaving 13 bases between the germline ends. The CDR3 is 15 residues long. CDR1 LGHNA and CDR2 YSLEER come from the germline V gene. CDR3 nucleotide sequence: TGCGCCAGCAGCCAAGACCAGCAGTCGTATTACGAGCAGTACTTC. Encoded protein: CASSQDQQSYYEQYF.

The V gene is TRBV29-1, the J gene TRBJ2-3, with D tentatively TRBD1 (5 bases). This CDR3 spans 13 amino acids. Trimming left V 6 bases short and J 4 bases short, with 14 bases between. CDR1 SQVTM and CDR2 ANQGSEA come from the germline V gene. CDR3 in DNA: TGCAGCGTCCAGGGCGGTGGTTCAGATACGCAGTATTTT. It codes for CSVQGGGSDTQYF.

This clonotype appeared a few times. The gene calls are TRBV12-3 or TRBV12-4 and TRBJ1-1, with D perhaps TRBD1 (6 bases). The CDR3 has 15 amino acids. Trimming took 1 base from V and 1 from J, leaving 10 bases between them. The chain's CDR3 is CASSLVGHSNTEAFF. The CDR3 DNA reads as TGTGCCAGCAGTTTAGTGGGACACTCGAACACTGAAGCTTTCTTT.

The chain carries TRBV14 and TRBJ2-7; 9 bases line up with TRBD1. V lost 7 bases to trimming and J lost 7 bases; unmatched junction nucleotides: 8. The CDR3 length is 13 residues. Per germline, CDR1 SGHDN and CDR2 FVKESK. The CDR3 region has the DNA TGTGCCAGCAACCATTGGACAGGGGAGGAGCAGTACTTC. Its protein product is CASNHWTGEEQYF. Using reference TRBV14 and TRBJ2-7 for the parts outside the CDR3, the full variable domain is EAGVTQFPSHSVIEKGQTVTLRCDPISGHDNLYWYRRVMGKEIKFLLHFVKESKQDESGMPNNRFLAERTGGTYSTLKVQPAELEDSGVYFCASNHWTGEEQYFGPGTRLTVT.

The chain uses TRBV29-1 and TRBJ2-2; D unresolved. This CDR3 has 14 amino acids. With 6 bases removed from V and 1 base from J, the gap between germline ends came to 12 bases. Germline V CDR1 and CDR2: SQVTM, ANQGSEA. CDR3 protein: CSVVPGLNTGELFF. In DNA, the CDR3 is TGCAGCGTGGTCCCGGGCCTGAACACCGGGGAGCTGTTTTTT.

This clonotype was observed many times. The rearrangement joins TRBV6-2 or TRBV6-3 to TRBJ2-1; no reliable D call. Germline V CDR1 and CDR2: MNHEY, SVGEGT. This CDR3 region has 11 residues. V lost 6 bases and J 6 bases, leaving 6 bases between the germline ends. The CDR3 loop reads CASSRRNEQFF. CDR3 nucleotides: TGTGCCAGCAGCCGACGCAATGAGCAGTTCTTC.

CDR3 sequence reads: CASSSRTRVSYNEQFF. The CDR3 DNA reads TGTGCCAGCAGCTCTCGGACTAGAGTCTCCTACAATGAGCAGTTCTTC. This rearrangement joins TRBV7-3 to TRBJ2-1; 7 nucleotides match TRBD2. The length of the CDR3 is 16 residues. Germline CDR1 is SGHTA and CDR2 is FQGTGA. Unmatched junction bases numbered 6, after V lost 4 bases and J lost 0 bases.

The V gene is TRBV7-3, the J gene TRBJ2-4, with TRBD1 matching 7 bases. The J call could be wrong; TRBJ2-5 is a better fit for the DNA end. From germline, CDR1 is SGHTA and CDR2 FQGTGA. This CDR3 region has 21 residues. Here the CDR3 DNA reads TGTGCCAGCAGCTTAAATCGAACCTGGCGGGTCCTACCTGGACAGGAAGAGACCCAGTACTTC. It specifies CASSLNRTWRVLPGQEETQYF.

The chain carries TRBV7-2 and TRBJ2-3; TRBD2 is a possible D gene (6 bases). In germline, CDR1 is SGHTA, CDR2 FQGNSA. The CDR3 spans 15 residues. The V end lost 3 bases, the J end lost 1 base, and 11 bases lay between the germline ends. CDR3 residues: CASSFRGARTDTQYF. DNA for the CDR3: TGTGCCAGCAGCTTTCGCGGGGCCCGCACAGATACGCAGTATTTT.

The J gene is TRBJ2-2, the V gene TRBV7-2; D gene ambiguous. The CDR3 consists of 13 residues. The V gene lost 8 bases and the J gene lost 2 bases, with 9 bases spanning the gap. The germline CDR1 and CDR2 sequences are SGHTA and FQGNSA. The CDR3 spells CASGPYNTGELFF. CDR3 nucleotide sequence: TGTGCCAGCGGGCCCTACAACACCGGGGAGCTGTTTTTT. Filled out from reference TRBV7-2 and TRBJ2-2, the complete variable domain reads GAGVSQSPSNKVTEKGKDVELRCDPISGHTALYWYRQSLGQGLEFLIYFQGNSAPDKSGLPSDRFSAERTGGSVSTLTIQRTQQEDSAVYLCASGPYNTGELFFGEGSRLTVL.

This clonotype was found a few times. The rearrangement links TRBV9 to TRBJ2-5; maybe TRBD1 (5 bases). The CDR3 sequence is 13 residues long. V lost 1 base and J 2 bases, leaving 6 bases between the germline ends. Germline assignment: CDR1 SGDLS and CDR2 YYNGEE. In nucleotides, the CDR3 is TGTGCCAGCAGCGTAACAGGACAAGAGACCCAGTACTTC. Translated, it gives CASSVTGQETQYF.

At least ten counts were recorded for this clonotype. V is TRBV27 and J is TRBJ2-7; 7 positions agree with TRBD2. Unmatched junction bases numbered 1, after V lost 0 bases and J lost 2 bases. Germline assignment: CDR1 MNHEY and CDR2 SMNVEV (reference sequence). The CDR3 has 14 residues. Here the CDR3 DNA reads TGTGCCAGCAGTTTATCAAGCGGGGCCTACGAGCAGTACTTC. It specifies CASSLSSGAYEQYF.

The genes are TRBV6-1 and TRBJ2-3, with D tentatively TRBD1 (6 bases). From germline, CDR1 is MNHNS and CDR2 SASEGT. The CDR3 contains 18 residues. Trimming removed 6 bases from V and 5 bases from J, with 27 bases in between. Here the CDR3 reads CASRHRTAVPGARDTQYF. Written as DNA, the CDR3 is TGTGCCAGCAGACATCGAACTGCGGTCCCAGGGGCGAGAGATACGCAGTATTTT.

Of note for this clonotype: A much larger clone differs by one base, so this may be a read error. The rearrangement links TRBV12-3 or TRBV12-4 to TRBJ2-3; tentatively, D is TRBD2 (5 bases). The CDR3 spans 14 residues. The V gene lost 3 bases and the J gene lost 5 bases, with 12 bases spanning the gap. For the CDR3, the DNA is TGTGCCAGCAGTTTGAGAGGGAGAGTAGATACGCAGTATTTT. It translates to CASSLRGRVDTQYF.

The V call is TRBV7-9, the J call TRBJ2-2, with 9 bases matching TRBD1. J lost 2 bases, V lost 3 bases, and 13 bases had no gene match. CDR3 length equals 19 residues. Germline-derived CDR1 and CDR2 are SEHNR and FQNEAQ (reference sequence). Here the CDR3 reads CASSLLIGGTGLNTGELFF. CDR3 DNA: TGTGCCAGCAGCTTGCTCATTGGAGGGACAGGGCTCAACACCGGGGAGCTGTTTTTT.

This clonotype was counted a few times. The chain's CDR3 is CASSSGRAAQETQYF. DNA for the CDR3: TGCGCCAGCAGCTCCGGACGAGCGGCACAAGAGACCCAGTACTTC. The rearrangement uses TRBV5-1 and TRBJ2-5; a possible D gene is TRBD2 (5 bases). The germline V and J ends were trimmed by 3 bases and 2 bases, with 14 bases remaining between them. The CDR3 is 15 amino acids. CDR1 SGHRS and CDR2 YFSETQ come from the germline V gene.

This rearrangement joins TRBV20-1 to TRBJ2-5, with 8 bases fitting TRBD2. The germline CDR1 and CDR2 sequences are DFQATT and SNEGSKA (reference sequence). This CDR3 comprises 14 residues. Trimming took 5 bases from V and 5 from J; bases not matched to a gene: 10. The CDR3 protein is CSAALDGRGETQYF. Here the CDR3 DNA reads TGCAGTGCTGCTCTGGACGGGAGGGGTGAGACCCAGTACTTC.

V gene TRBV20-1 combines with J gene TRBJ2-3; D is ambiguous. V lost 3 bases and J lost 6, with 4 bases in between. The germline V gene encodes CDR1 DFQATT and CDR2 SNEGSKA (reference sequence). The CDR3 extends over 10 amino acids. The CDR3 DNA is TGCAGTGCTAGGTTCGATACGCAGTATTTT. This encodes CSARFDTQYF.

Concerning this clonotype itself: Possible read error: a much larger clone is one base away. The rearrangement uses TRBV12-3 or TRBV12-4 and TRBJ2-1; perhaps TRBD1 as D (6 bases). The J call may not be correct, given that the DNA end is closer to TRBJ2-7. The CDR3 length is 14 residues. Written as DNA, the CDR3 is TGTGCCAGCAGCGAACGACAGGCGTACAATGAGCAGTACTTC. As protein: CASSERQAYNEQYF.

In this sample, this clonotype turned up once. A junction end diverges from the germline sequence, so it may reflect a read error. V and J are TRBV4-2 and TRBJ2-5, with 8 bases fitting TRBD2. Germline CDR1 reads LGHNA; CDR2 reads YNFKEQ. CDR3 length: 16 amino acids. The CDR3 DNA sequence: TGTACCAGCAGCCAAGAGGTGGGACTAGGCCAAGAGACCCAGTACTTC. It codes for CTSSQEVGLGQETQYF.

In this sample, this clonotype turned up a few times. The rearrangement uses TRBV13 and TRBJ2-7, with TRBD2 matching over 11 bases. The CDR3 sequence is 16 residues long. The V and J ends lost 1 base and 7 bases, in that order; junction bases with no gene match: 9. Germline V gives CDR1 PRHDT, CDR2 FYEKMQ (reference sequence). In DNA, the CDR3 is TGTGCCAGCAGCTTAGAGACTAGCGGGATCTCTCGGGAGCAGTACTTC. This gives the protein CASSLETSGISREQYF.

V and J are TRBV29-1 and TRBJ2-7; D assignment may be TRBD1 or TRBD2 (6 bases each). This CDR3 is built from 14 residues. The V gene's germline CDR1 is SQVTM and CDR2 ANQGSEA. V was trimmed by 4 bases and J by 0 bases, leaving 13 bases between them. The CDR3 DNA reads as TGCAGCGTTGGACTGTCGGGGGCCTCCTACGAGCAGTACTTC. Encoded protein: CSVGLSGASYEQYF.

Turning to this clonotype: This may arise from a read error, as a much more abundant clone is one base away. The rearrangement links TRBV20-1 to TRBJ2-7; a possible D gene is TRBD2 (5 bases). The CDR3 loop spans 13 amino acids. V was shortened by 1 base and J by 6 bases, with 13 bases between the two germline ends. Germline V CDR1 and CDR2: DFQATT, SNEGSKA (reference sequence). This chain's CDR3 is CSARVQEDREQYF. The CDR3, as DNA: TGCAGTGCTAGAGTCCAGGAGGACCGCGAGCAGTACTTC.

The chain is built from TRBV12-3 or TRBV12-4 and TRBJ2-1, with 13 bases that match TRBD2. This CDR3 has 15 residues. Losses at the gene ends were 5 bases for V and 10 bases for J; bases not matched to a gene: 8. This CDR3 is CASSAGLAGVWEQFF. The DNA of the CDR3 is TGTGCCAGCAGTGCAGGACTAGCGGGAGTTTGGGAGCAGTTCTTC.

The J gene is TRBJ2-7, the V gene TRBV5-1; 10 bases map to TRBD2. The J call is uncertain, as TRBJ2-5 better fits the DNA end. The length of the CDR3 is 17 residues. Germline V gives CDR1 SGHRS, CDR2 YFSETQ. CDR3 nucleotides: TGCGCCAGCAGCTTGGGTTTTGGACTAGCGGTCGAAGAGACCCAGTACTTC. It translates to CASSLGFGLAVEETQYF.